The 15 T cell receptor beta chains listed next were all sequenced from one sample in a study of spatial heterogeneity in lung cancer (dated 2019 in TCRdb). Library construction relied on 5' RACE. Instrument used: NextSeq 500. In-frame beta chains were kept once TCRdb had trimmed the public reads at Q25 with fastp and called clones with MiXCR. CDR3 protein duplicates are merged, each entry listing the most common genes and DNA. The sample has about 70,000 distinct CDR3 sequences on record, 8% to 9.5% of them singletons. The top ten clones comprise less than 2% of the sample. The time point label of this sample denotes: blood at routine non-recurrence follow-up after resection. Sequenced here: PBMCs, sampled at follow-up. Receptors originate from a female donor with early-stage non-small cell lung cancer.

In its sample, this clonotype was seen many times. The chain employs TRBV7-6 and TRBJ1-3; possible D gene TRBD1, 5 bases. CDR1 and CDR2 from the germline V gene are SGHVS and FNYEAQ. Between the trimmed V and J ends, which lost 5 bases and 9 bases, there was a span of 20 bases. CDR3 length: 15 amino acids. For the CDR3, the DNA is TGTGCCAGCAGCCCCCAGATTGGGGCCCTAGGCACCATATATTTT. Protein product: CASSPQIGALGTIYF.

This clonotype has ten or more counts. CDR3 residues: CSVAGTGGTGELFF. The CDR3 DNA reads as TGCAGCGTGGCCGGGACAGGGGGCACCGGGGAGCTGTTTTTT. This rearrangement joins TRBV29-1 to TRBJ2-2; 11 positions match TRBD1. Germline assignment: CDR1 SQVTM and CDR2 ANQGSEA. V gave up 6 bases and J gave up 4 bases; unmatched junction bases: 4. The CDR3 runs 14 residues.

This clonotype was counted many times. The V gene is TRBV5-1, the J gene TRBJ2-7, with 11 bases identical to TRBD2. Trimming cost V 2 bases and J 6 bases; bases outside gene matches: 4. The length of the CDR3 is 14 residues. CDR1 is SGHRS and CDR2 is YFSETQ in the germline V gene. CDR3 DNA sequence: TGCGCCAGCAGCTTAAAGACTAGCGGGACCGAGCAGTACTTC. Translated: CASSLKTSGTEQYF.

This clonotype was seen repeatedly, ten times or more. The rearrangement uses TRBV5-1 and TRBJ2-7; no definite D call. This CDR3 is 12 amino acids long. V was cut by 1 base and J by 3 bases, with 5 bases left in between. Germline V gene data show CDR1 as SGHRS and CDR2 as YFSETQ. The CDR3 region has the DNA TGCGCCAGCAGCTTGACAGACTACGAGCAGTACTTC. This sequence encodes CASSLTDYEQYF.

The sample holds many counts of this clonotype. The chain is built from TRBV28 and TRBJ2-1; D tentatively reads TRBD1 or TRBD2 (5 bases each). There are 13 residues in the CDR3. Germline CDR1 is MDHEN and CDR2 is SYDVKM. Trimming pared 4 bases from V and 7 bases from J, leaving 11 bases between. Here the CDR3 DNA reads TGTGCCAGCAGTTCGGGACCGGGGAATGAGCAGTTCTTC. Encoded protein: CASSSGPGNEQFF. Supplemented by reference TRBV28 and TRBJ2-1, the full variable domain reads DVKVTQSSRYLVKRTGEKVFLECVQDMDHENMFWYRQDPGLGLRLIYFSYDVKMKEKGDIPEGYSVSREKKERFSLILESASTNQTSMYLCASSSGPGNEQFFGPGTRLTVL.

The genes are TRBV19 and TRBJ2-1; D gene unclear. Germline CDR1 is LNHDA and CDR2 is SQIVND (reference sequence). CDR3 size: 15 residues. The ends were cut back, 8 bases at V and 0 bases at J, with 14 bases in the middle. This CDR3 reads CASSAPRYSYNEQFF. DNA for the CDR3: TGTGCCAGTTCCGCCCCTAGGTACTCCTACAATGAGCAGTTCTTC.

This clonotype was counted at least ten times. The CDR3 region is CASSLNLATDTQYF. The CDR3 DNA is TGTGCCAGCAGTTTAAACCTAGCCACAGATACGCAGTATTTT. The chain carries TRBV12-3 or TRBV12-4 and TRBJ2-3, with D possibly TRBD2 on 5 matching bases. Trimming pared 2 bases from V and 2 bases from J, leaving 8 bases between. The CDR3 length is 14 residues.

This chain connects TRBV6-1 to TRBJ2-7; TRBD2 matches 7 bases. V lost 6 bases to trimming and J lost 7 bases; unmatched junction nucleotides: 18. This CDR3 has 16 residues. Per the germline V gene, CDR1 is MNHNS and CDR2 is SASEGT. CDR3 sequence reads: CASRGDREAPAGEQYF. The CDR3 DNA sequence: TGTGCCAGCAGGGGAGACCGGGAGGCCCCTGCGGGGGAGCAGTACTTC.

At least ten counts were recorded for this clonotype. The chain links TRBV7-9 to TRBJ1-1; 7 bases agree with TRBD1. Germline V gives CDR1 SEHNR, CDR2 FQNEAQ (reference sequence). The CDR3 totals 16 residues. V shed 4 bases, J shed 1 base, and the junction held 9 bases outside the gene matches. CDR3 nucleotides: TGTGCCAGCAGCTCCCGACAGGGACCAACGAACACTGAAGCTTTCTTT. It is translated as CASSSRQGPTNTEAFF. Full variable domain (missing parts from reference TRBV7-9 and TRBJ1-1): DTGVSQNPRHKITKRGQNVTFRCDPISEHNRLYWYRQTLGQGPEFLTYFQNEAQLEKSRLLSDRFSAERPKGSFSTLEIQRTEQGDSAMYLCASSSRQGPTNTEAFFGQGTRLTVV.

This clonotype has just a few counts. V usage is TRBV2 and J usage is TRBJ2-3; D may correspond to TRBD1 or TRBD2 (6 bases each). V was clipped by 8 bases and J by 4 bases, with 13 bases between them. The CDR3 has 13 residues. The germline V gene has CDR1 SNHLY and CDR2 FYNNEI. CDR3 DNA sequence: TGTGCCAGCTGGGGGGCCTTCGCAGATACGCAGTATTTT. Its translation: CASWGAFADTQYF.

This clonotype was recorded many times. The V gene is TRBV27, the J gene TRBJ2-7, with TRBD2 matching 8 bases. V shed 4 bases, J shed 6 bases, and the junction held 8 bases outside the gene matches. Germline loops: CDR1 MNHEY, CDR2 SMNVEV (reference sequence). The CDR3 runs 14 residues. The chain's CDR3 is CASSSPGLEGEQYF. The DNA of the CDR3 is TGTGCCAGCAGTTCTCCGGGACTAGAGGGCGAGCAGTACTTC.

This clonotype was counted many times. J is TRBJ1-1 and V is TRBV28; the D gene is possibly TRBD1 (6 bases). The CDR3 totals 14 residues. The germline CDR1 and CDR2 sequences are MDHEN and SYDVKM. V was clipped by 4 bases and J by 4 bases, with 13 bases between them. CDR3 DNA: TGTGCCAGCAGTTCTGGGGGCGCGGGCACTGAAGCTTTCTTT. It yields the protein CASSSGGAGTEAFF.

This clonotype was counted many times. This sequence joins TRBV7-3 and TRBJ1-1; D unclear. Trimming pared 0 bases from V and 2 bases from J, leaving 16 bases between. The CDR3 runs 17 residues. Germline V gene sequence: CDR1 SGHTA, CDR2 FQGTGA. The CDR3 nucleotides read TGTGCCAGCAGCTTAACCCCCGGCCCTGAGGCAAACACTGAAGCTTTCTTT. It encodes CASSLTPGPEANTEAFF. The complete variable domain, with remaining parts taken from reference TRBV7-3 and TRBJ1-1, reads GAGVSQTPSNKVTEKGKYVELRCDPISGHTALYWYRQSLGQGPEFLIYFQGTGAADDSGLPNDRFFAVRPEGSVSTLKIQRTERGDSAVYLCASSLTPGPEANTEAFFGQGTRLTVV.

V and J are TRBV6-5 and TRBJ2-5; TRBD2 agrees at 9 bases. CDR1 and CDR2 from the germline V gene are MNHEY and SVGAGI. Trimming cost V 7 bases and J 5 bases; bases outside gene matches: 5. The CDR3 length is 13 residues. In nucleotides, the CDR3 is TGTGCCAGCAAGTTAGCGGGAGCTGAGACCCAGTACTTC. Protein sequence: CASKLAGAETQYF.

This clonotype was seen repeatedly, ten times or more. The chain uses TRBV5-1 and TRBJ1-5, with 8 bases matching TRBD1. The CDR3 consists of 14 residues. The V and J ends lost 3 bases and 8 bases, in that order; junction bases with no gene match: 7. The germline gives CDR1 SGHRS, CDR2 YFSETQ. CDR3 coding DNA: TGCGCCAGCAGCTCCGGACAGGGAGGTGAGCCCCAGCATTTT. Residues: CASSSGQGGEPQHF.